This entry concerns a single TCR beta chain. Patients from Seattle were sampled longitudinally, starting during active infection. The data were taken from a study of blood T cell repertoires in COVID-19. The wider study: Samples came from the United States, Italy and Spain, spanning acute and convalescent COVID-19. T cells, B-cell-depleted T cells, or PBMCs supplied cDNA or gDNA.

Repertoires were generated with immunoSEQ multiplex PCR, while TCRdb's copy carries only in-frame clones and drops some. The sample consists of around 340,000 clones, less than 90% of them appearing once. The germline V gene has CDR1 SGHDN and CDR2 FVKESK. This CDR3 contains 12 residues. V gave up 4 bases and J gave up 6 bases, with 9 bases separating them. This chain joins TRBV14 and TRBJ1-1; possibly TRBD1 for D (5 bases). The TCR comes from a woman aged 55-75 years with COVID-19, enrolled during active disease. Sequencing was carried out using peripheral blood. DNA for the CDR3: TGTGCCAGCAGCCTGGACACAGCTGAAGCTTTCTTT. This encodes CASSLDTAEAFF. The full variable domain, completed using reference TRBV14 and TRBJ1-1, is EAGVTQFPSHSVIEKGQTVTLRCDPISGHDNLYWYRRVMGKEIKFLLHFVKESKQDESGMPNNRFLAERTGGTYSTLKVQPAELEDSGVYFCASSLDTAEAFFGQGTRLTVV.